Presented here are 4 T cell receptor beta chains from one specimen sequenced in a study of T cells after yellow fever vaccination. TCRdb redid the calling of the 5' RACE reads with MiXCR, one entry per CDR3 protein. This repertoire shows about 74,000 distinct CDR3 sequences, more than 5.5% found once; its top ten account for about a third. Sample: CD8+ T cells sorted from PBMCs, taken 5 days after the first yellow fever vaccination. The receptors here all came from a man between 18 and 35 years old who received the YFV17D yellow fever vaccine.

This clonotype was observed many times. The J gene is TRBJ2-7, the V gene TRBV7-2; D gene uncertain. Germline V gene lookup returns CDR1 SGHTA and CDR2 FQGNSA. V was cut by 8 bases and J by 6 bases, with 20 bases left in between. This CDR3 has 14 residues. The CDR3 nucleotides read TGTGCCAGCTCTTTCACGAGCCAAAAGGGCGAGCAGTACTTC. As protein: CASSFTSQKGEQYF.

This clonotype was detected ten times or more. The J gene is TRBJ1-1, the V gene TRBV7-2; a possible D gene is TRBD1 (5 bases). V was clipped by 4 bases and J by 4 bases, with 19 bases between them. The CDR3 is 16 residues long. The germline V gene has CDR1 SGHTA and CDR2 FQGNSA. The CDR3 bases are TGTGCCAGCAGCTATGACGGACGGGGGAGCGGCACTGAAGCTTTCTTT. Amino acids: CASSYDGRGSGTEAFF.

The CDR3 bases are TGTGCCAGCAGCTTAGCGGTGAGTTGGGCTGAAGCTTTCTTT. Its translation: CASSLAVSWAEAFF. The chain is built from TRBV7-9 and TRBJ1-1; no clear D. Germline values: CDR1 SEHNR, CDR2 FQNEAQ (reference sequence). V was clipped by 0 bases and J by 6 bases, with 11 bases between them. The CDR3 has 14 residues.

This clonotype has ten or more counts. The chain employs TRBV5-5 and TRBJ1-2; D remains unclear. The germline V gene encodes CDR1 SGHKS and CDR2 YYEKEE (reference sequence). The CDR3 extends over 16 amino acids. Trimming cost V 1 base and J 1 base, with 14 bases left between them. CDR3 nucleotides: TGTGCCAGCAGCTTGTCCGAGCCGCTGGGTAACTATGGCTACACCTTC. Translation gives CASSLSEPLGNYGYTF.